This T cell receptor beta chain was sequenced for a study of T cell repertoires in cytomegalovirus infection. Study summary: Recently identified HLA-C-restricted and well-studied HLA-B-restricted CMV epitopes were used. Matching HLA type and CMV infection were both indicated by public TCR beta signatures.

TCRdb reprocessed the reads with MiXCR, giving one entry per CDR3 protein. The data hold over 250,000 distinct CDR3 sequences, with around 20% observed a single time. This clonotype has only a few counts. Its specificity is not known. Findings of the study overall: Dominant in the ex vivo response were TCR beta clonotypes restricted by HLA-C and specific for CMV. Frequencies of public TCR beta families were cumulated, and this identified carriers of CMV plus the relevant HLA.

The starting material was cultured PBMCs, obtained from culture after CMV antigen stimulation. The receptor was derived from a human donor in good health (CMV status not recorded). Some clones in this sample may be carry-over from other donors' samples.

In DNA, the CDR3 is TGCAGTGCCCTACAGGGGAATAGCAATCAGCCCCAGCATTTT. It encodes CSALQGNSNQPQHF. The V call is TRBV20-1, the J call TRBJ1-5, with 7 nucleotides matching TRBD1. The CDR3 contains 14 residues. CDR1 and CDR2 (germline): DFQATT, SNEGSKA (reference sequence). With 6 bases clipped from V and 0 bases from J, the junction kept 5 bases outside the gene matches.